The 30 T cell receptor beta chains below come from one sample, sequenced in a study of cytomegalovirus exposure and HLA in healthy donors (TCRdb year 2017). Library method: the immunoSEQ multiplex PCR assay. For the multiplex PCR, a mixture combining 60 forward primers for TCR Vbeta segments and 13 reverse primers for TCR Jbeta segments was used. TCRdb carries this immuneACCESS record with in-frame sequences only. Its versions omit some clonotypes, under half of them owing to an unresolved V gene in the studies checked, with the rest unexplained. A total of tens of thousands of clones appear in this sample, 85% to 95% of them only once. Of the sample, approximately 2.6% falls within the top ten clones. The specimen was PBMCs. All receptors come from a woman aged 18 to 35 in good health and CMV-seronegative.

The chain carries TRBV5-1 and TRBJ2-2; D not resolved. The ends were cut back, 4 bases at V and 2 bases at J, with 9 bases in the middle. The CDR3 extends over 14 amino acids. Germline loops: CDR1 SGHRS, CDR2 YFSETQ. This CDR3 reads CASSTGPNTGELFF. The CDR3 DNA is TGCGCCAGCAGCACTGGGCCCAACACCGGGGAGCTGTTTTTT.

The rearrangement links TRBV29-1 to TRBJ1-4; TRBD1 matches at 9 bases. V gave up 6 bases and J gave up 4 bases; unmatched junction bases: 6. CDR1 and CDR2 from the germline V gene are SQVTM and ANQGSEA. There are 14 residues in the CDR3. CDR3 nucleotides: TGCAGCGTCGCACCGGGACAGGGTAATGAAAAACTGTTTTTT. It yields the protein CSVAPGQGNEKLFF.

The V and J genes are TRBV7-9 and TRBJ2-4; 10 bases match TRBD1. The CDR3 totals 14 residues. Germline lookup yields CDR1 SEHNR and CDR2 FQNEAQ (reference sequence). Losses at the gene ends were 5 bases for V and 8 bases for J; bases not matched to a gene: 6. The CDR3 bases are TGTGCCAGCAGCCCGACAGGGGGCTGGGACATTCAGTACTTC. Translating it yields CASSPTGGWDIQYF.

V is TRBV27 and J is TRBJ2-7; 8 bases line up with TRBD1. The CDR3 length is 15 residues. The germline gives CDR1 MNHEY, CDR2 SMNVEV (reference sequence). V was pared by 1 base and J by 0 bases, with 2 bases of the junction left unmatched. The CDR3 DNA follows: TGTGCCAGCAGTTTATTCGGACAGGGCTCCTACGAGCAGTACTTC. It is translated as CASSLFGQGSYEQYF.

The CDR3 sequence is CASSLEAGGTDTQYF. The CDR3 region has the DNA TGTGCCAGCAGCTTAGAAGCGGGAGGCACAGATACGCAGTATTTT. The chain links TRBV7-2 to TRBJ2-3, with 8 positions matching TRBD2. CDR3 length equals 15 residues. Trimming at V came to 1 base and at J to 1 base, leaving 1 base not matched to a gene. Germline CDR1 and CDR2: SGHTA and FQGNSA.

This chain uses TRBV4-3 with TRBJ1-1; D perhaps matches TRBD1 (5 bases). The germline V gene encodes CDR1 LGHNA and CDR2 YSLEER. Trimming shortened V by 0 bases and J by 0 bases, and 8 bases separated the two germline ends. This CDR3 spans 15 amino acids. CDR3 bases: TGCGCCAGCAGCCAAGATCGGGGGGTGAACACTGAAGCTTTCTTT. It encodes CASSQDRGVNTEAFF.

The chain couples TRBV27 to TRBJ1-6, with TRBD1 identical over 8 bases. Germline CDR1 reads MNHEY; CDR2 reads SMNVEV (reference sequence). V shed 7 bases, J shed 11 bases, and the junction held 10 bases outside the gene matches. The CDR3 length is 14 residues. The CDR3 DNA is TGTGCCAGCAAAGGACAGGGCCCGAGGGCACCCCTCCACTTT. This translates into CASKGQGPRAPLHF.

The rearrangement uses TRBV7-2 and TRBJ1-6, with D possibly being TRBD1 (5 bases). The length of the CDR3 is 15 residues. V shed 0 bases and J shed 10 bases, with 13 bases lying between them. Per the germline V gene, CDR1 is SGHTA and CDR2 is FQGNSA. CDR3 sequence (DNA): TGTGCCAGCAGCTTAGCGCTAGAAGGGGTCTCACCCCTCCACTTT. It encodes CASSLALEGVSPLHF.

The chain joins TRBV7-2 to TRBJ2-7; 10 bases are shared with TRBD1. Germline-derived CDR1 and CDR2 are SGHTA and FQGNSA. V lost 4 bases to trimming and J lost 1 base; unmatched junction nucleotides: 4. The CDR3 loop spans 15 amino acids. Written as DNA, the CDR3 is TGTGCCAGCAGCTCGGGACAGGGGTTGTCCTACGAGCAGTACTTC. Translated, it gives CASSSGQGLSYEQYF.

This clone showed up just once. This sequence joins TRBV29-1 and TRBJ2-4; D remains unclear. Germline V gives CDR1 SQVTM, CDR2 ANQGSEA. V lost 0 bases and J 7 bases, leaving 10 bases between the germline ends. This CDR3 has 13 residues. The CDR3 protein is CSVEEVQFNIQYF. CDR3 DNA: TGCAGCGTTGAAGAGGTACAGTTTAACATTCAGTACTTC.

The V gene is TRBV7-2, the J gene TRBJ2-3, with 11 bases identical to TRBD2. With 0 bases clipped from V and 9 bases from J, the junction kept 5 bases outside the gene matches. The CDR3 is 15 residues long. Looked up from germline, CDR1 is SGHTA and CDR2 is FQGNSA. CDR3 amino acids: CASSLALAGGGTQYF. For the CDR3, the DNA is TGTGCCAGCAGCTTAGCCCTAGCGGGAGGCGGGACGCAGTATTTT.

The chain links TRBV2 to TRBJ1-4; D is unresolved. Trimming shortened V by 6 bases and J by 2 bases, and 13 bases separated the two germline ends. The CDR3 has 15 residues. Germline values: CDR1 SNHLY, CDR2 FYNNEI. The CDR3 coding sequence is TGTGCCAGCAGGCACGGGAAGGTCACTAATGAAAAACTGTTTTTT. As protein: CASRHGKVTNEKLFF. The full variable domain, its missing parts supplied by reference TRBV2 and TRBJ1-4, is EPEVTQTPSHQVTQMGQEVILRCVPISNHLYFYWYRQILGQKVEFLVSFYNNEISEKSEIFDDQFSVERPDGSNFTLKIRSTKLEDSAMYFCASRHGKVTNEKLFFGSGTQLSVL.

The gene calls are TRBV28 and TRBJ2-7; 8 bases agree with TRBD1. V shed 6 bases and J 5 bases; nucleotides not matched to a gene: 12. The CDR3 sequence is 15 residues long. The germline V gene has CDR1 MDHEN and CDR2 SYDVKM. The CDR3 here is CASSLRDRGRNEQYF. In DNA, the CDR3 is TGTGCCAGCAGCCTCCGAGACAGGGGTCGGAACGAGCAGTACTTC.

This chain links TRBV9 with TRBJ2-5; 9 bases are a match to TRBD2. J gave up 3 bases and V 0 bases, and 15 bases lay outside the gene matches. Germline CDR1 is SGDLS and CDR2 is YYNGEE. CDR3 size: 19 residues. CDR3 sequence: CASSVDFLAGGPIEETQYF. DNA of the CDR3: TGTGCCAGCAGCGTAGATTTTCTTGCGGGAGGGCCGATAGAAGAGACCCAGTACTTC.

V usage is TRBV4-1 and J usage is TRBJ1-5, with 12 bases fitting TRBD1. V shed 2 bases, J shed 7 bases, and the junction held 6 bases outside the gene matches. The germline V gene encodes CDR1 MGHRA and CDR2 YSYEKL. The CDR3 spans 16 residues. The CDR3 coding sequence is TGCGCCAGCAGCCAAACTCCGGGGACAGGGGGCCAGCCCCAGCATTTT. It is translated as CASSQTPGTGGQPQHF.

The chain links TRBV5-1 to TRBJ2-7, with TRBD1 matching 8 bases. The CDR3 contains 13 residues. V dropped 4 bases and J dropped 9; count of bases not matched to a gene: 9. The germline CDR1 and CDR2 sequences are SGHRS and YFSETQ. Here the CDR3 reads CASSPGQGGVQYF. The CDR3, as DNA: TGCGCCAGCAGCCCCGGACAGGGTGGAGTGCAGTACTTC.

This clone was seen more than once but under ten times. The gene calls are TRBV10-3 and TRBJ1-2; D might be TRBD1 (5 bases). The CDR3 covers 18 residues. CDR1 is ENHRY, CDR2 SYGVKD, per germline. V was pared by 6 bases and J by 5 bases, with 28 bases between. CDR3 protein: CAISEKAPPALGAYGYTF. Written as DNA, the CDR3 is TGTGCCATCAGCGAGAAAGCACCTCCAGCCTTAGGGGCGTATGGCTACACCTTC.

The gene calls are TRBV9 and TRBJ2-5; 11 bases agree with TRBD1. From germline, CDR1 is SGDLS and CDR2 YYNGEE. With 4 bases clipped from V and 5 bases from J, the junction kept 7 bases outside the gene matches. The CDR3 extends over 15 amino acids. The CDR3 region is CASSFRTGGRETQYF. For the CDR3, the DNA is TGTGCCAGCAGCTTTCGGACAGGGGGCCGGGAGACCCAGTACTTC.

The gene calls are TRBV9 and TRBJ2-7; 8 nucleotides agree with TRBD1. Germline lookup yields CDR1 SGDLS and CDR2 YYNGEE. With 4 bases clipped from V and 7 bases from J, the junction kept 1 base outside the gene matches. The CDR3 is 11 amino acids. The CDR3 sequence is CASSRQGEQYF. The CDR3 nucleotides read TGTGCCAGCAGCAGACAGGGGGAGCAGTACTTC.

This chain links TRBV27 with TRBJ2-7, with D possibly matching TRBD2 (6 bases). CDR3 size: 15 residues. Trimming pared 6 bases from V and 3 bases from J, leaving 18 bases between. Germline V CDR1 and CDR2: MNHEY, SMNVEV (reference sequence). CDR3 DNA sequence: TGTGCCAGCAGGTTCACCCAGCGGGCCAACTACGAGCAGTACTTC. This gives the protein CASRFTQRANYEQYF.

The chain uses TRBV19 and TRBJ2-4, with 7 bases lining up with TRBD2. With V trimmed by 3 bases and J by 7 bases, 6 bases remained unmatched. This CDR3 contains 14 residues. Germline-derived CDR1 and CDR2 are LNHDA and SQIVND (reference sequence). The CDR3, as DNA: TGTGCCAGTAGTATGAGGGCGGGAGATAACATTCAGTACTTC. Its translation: CASSMRAGDNIQYF.

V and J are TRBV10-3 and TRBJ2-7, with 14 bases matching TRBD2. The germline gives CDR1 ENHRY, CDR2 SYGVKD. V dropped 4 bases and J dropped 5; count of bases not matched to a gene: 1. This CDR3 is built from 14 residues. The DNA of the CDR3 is TGTGCCATCAGTGTGACTAGCGGGAGGGACGAGCAGTACTTC. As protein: CAISVTSGRDEQYF.

The CDR3 nucleotides are TGTGCCAGCAGTTCGCCTAGCGGACCCTACGAGCAGTACTTC. It yields the protein CASSSPSGPYEQYF. The V gene is TRBV28, the J gene TRBJ2-7, with TRBD2 identical over 7 bases. The CDR3 has 14 amino acids. The germline CDR1 and CDR2 sequences are MDHEN and SYDVKM. The V segment lost 4 bases and the J segment 2 bases; nucleotides outside the gene matches: 5.

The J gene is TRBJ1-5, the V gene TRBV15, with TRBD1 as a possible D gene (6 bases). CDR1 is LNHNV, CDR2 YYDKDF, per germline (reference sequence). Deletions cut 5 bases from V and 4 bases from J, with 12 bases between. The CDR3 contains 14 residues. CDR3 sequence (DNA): TGTGCCACCAGCGCCTACAGGGAAAATCAGCCCCAGCATTTT. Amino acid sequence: CATSAYRENQPQHF. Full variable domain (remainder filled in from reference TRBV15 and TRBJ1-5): DAMVIQNPRYQVTQFGKPVTLSCSQTLNHNVMYWYQQKSSQAPKLLFHYYDKDFNNEADTPDNFQSRRPNTSFCFLDIRSPGLGDTAMYLCATSAYRENQPQHFGDGTRLSIL.

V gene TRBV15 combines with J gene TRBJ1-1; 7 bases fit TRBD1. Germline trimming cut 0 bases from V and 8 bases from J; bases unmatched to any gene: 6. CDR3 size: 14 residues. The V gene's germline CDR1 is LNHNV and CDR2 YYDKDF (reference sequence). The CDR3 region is CATSRDGGTAEAFF. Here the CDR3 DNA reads TGTGCCACCAGCAGAGATGGCGGGACAGCCGAAGCTTTCTTT.

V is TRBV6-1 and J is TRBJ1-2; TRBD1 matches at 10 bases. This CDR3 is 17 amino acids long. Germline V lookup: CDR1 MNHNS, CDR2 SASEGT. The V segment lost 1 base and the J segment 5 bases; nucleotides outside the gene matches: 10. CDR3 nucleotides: TGTGCCAGCAGTGAAGGGATTAGGGACAGGGGAAAGTATGGCTACACCTTC. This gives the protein CASSEGIRDRGKYGYTF.

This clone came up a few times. As DNA, the CDR3 is TGTGCCAGCAGCGTAGGGACTCTCTCCTACGAGCAGTACTTC. Amino acids: CASSVGTLSYEQYF. The chain is built from TRBV9 and TRBJ2-7; possible D gene TRBD2, 5 bases. CDR1 SGDLS and CDR2 YYNGEE come from the germline V gene. The CDR3 has 14 amino acids. Trimming cost V 0 bases and J 0 bases, with 7 bases left between them.

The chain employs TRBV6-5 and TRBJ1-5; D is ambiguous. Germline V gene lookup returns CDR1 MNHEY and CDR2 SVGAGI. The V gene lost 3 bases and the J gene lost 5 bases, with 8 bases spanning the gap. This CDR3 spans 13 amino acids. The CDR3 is CASSYRRDQPQHF. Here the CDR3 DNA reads TGTGCCAGCAGTTATCGAAGAGATCAGCCCCAGCATTTT.

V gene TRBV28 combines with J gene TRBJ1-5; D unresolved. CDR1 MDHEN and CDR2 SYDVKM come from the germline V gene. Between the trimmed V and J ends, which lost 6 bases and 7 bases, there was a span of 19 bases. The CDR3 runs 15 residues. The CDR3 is CASSKPPEVAQPQHF. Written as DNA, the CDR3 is TGTGCCAGCAGCAAACCCCCGGAGGTCGCGCAGCCCCAGCATTTT.

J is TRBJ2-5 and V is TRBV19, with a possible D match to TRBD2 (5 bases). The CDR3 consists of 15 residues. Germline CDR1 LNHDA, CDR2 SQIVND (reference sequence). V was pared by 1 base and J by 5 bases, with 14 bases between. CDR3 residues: CASSIGGKSGETQYF. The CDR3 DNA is TGTGCCAGTAGTATAGGAGGAAAGTCGGGGGAGACCCAGTACTTC.